The present TCR beta chain was sequenced within a study of OX40 agonist ivuxolimab in advanced cancers. Study at large: Of mixed ages from 23 to 79 and averaging about 60 years, the group was about 80% male.

The CDR3 spans 16 residues. Trimming removed 0 bases at V and 2 bases at J, with 8 bases between. Germline lookup yields CDR1 LGHNA and CDR2 YSLEER. Sequencing was performed with immunoSEQ multiplex PCR; in TCRdb, only in-frame clones are kept and a portion is missing. The data contain tens of thousands of clones, about 89% of them seen just once; the ten biggest clones take up about 18%. Drawing of blood for sampling happened at baseline, at cycle 4 day 1, and at cycle 7 day 1. This receptor was obtained from an adult with an advanced solid tumor such as melanoma, head and neck, liver or kidney cancer. The genes are TRBV4-3 and TRBJ2-6; tentative D call: TRBD1 (6 bases). Source: CD4+ or CD8+ T cells sorted from blood, taken in a trial of the OX40 agonist ivuxolimab. The CDR3 DNA is TGCGCCAGCAGCCAAGATGAGGGGGCTGGGGCCAACGTCCTGACTTTC. As protein: CASSQDEGAGANVLTF.